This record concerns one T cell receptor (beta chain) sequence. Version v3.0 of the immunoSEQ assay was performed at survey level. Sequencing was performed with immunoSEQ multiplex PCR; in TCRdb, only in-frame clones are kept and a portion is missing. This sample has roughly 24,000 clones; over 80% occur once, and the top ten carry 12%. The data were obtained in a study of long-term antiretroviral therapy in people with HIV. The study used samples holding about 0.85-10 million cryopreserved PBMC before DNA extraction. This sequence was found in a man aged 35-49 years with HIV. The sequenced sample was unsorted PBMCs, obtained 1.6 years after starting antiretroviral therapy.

The CDR3 DNA reads as TGCGCCAGCAGCCAAGGTGTCTACAGCGGCAAAGGGGAGCAGTACTTC. It yields the protein CASSQGVYSGKGEQYF. V is TRBV4-1 and J is TRBJ2-7; weak D call: TRBD2 (5 bases). This CDR3 region has 16 residues. Trimming pared 1 base from V and 7 bases from J, leaving 20 bases between. Germline V gene lookup returns CDR1 MGHRA and CDR2 YSYEKL.